The present T cell receptor beta chain was sequenced within a study of T cells in Graves' hyperthyroidism and ophthalmopathy. Study background: It was at initial diagnosis, before any treatment, that peripheral blood was collected.

The CDR3 extends over 13 amino acids. Trimming removed 3 bases from V and 3 bases from J, with 8 bases in between. From germline, CDR1 is SGHAT and CDR2 FQNNGV. It was RNA transcripts that yielded the amplified TCR beta CDR3 regions. First-round RT-PCR with HTBI primers amplified the TCR CDR3 region. MiXCR, run by TCRdb on the multiplex PCR reads, gives a single entry per CDR3 protein. Of 550,000 to 650,000 distinct CDR3 sequences detected, more than 11% appear once; the ten largest clones hold 5.5% to 7.5%. This clonotype has a count of ten or more. The rearrangement joins TRBV11-2 to TRBJ1-1, with no clear D. The receptor was derived from a woman aged 25 to 45 with Graves' hyperthyroidism that later progressed to Graves' ophthalmopathy. The sample was blood. CDR3 amino acids: CASSFWEHTEAFF. In DNA, the CDR3 is TGTGCCAGCAGCTTTTGGGAGCACACTGAAGCTTTCTTT.